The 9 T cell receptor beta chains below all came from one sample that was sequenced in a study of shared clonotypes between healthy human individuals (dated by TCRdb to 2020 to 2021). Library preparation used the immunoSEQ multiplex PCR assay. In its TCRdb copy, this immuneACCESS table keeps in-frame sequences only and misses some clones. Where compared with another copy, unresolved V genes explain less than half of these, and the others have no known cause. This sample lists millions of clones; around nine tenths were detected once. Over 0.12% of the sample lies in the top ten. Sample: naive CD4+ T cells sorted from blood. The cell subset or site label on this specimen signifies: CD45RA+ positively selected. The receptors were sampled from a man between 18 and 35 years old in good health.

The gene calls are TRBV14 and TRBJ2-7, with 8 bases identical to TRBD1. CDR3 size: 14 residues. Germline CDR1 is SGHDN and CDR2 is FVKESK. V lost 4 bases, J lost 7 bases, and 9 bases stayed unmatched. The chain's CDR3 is CASSPGQGLLEQYF. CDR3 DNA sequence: TGTGCCAGCAGCCCCGGACAGGGCCTATTAGAGCAGTACTTC.

The CDR3 bases are TGTGCCAGCAGCTTATTAGCGGGAAGGGGGAAGGGGGAGCTGTTTTTT. Protein sequence: CASSLLAGRGKGELFF. This chain uses TRBV7-2 with TRBJ2-2; 8 positions agree with TRBD2. The germline V gene has CDR1 SGHTA and CDR2 FQGNSA. This CDR3 has 16 amino acids. J was trimmed by 8 bases and V by 2 bases; bases with no gene match: 10.

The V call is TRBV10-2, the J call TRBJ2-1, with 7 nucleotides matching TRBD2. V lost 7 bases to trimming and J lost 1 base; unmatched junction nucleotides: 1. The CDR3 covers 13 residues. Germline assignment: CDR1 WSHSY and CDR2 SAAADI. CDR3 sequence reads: CASTGGSYNEQFF. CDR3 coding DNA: TGCGCCAGCACGGGAGGTTCCTACAATGAGCAGTTCTTC.

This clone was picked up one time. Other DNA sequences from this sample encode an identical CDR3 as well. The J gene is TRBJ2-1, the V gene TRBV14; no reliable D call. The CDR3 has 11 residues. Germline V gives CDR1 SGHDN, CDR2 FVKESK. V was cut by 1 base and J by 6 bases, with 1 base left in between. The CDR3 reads CASSQGNEQFF. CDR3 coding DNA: TGTGCCAGCAGCCAAGGCAATGAGCAGTTCTTC.

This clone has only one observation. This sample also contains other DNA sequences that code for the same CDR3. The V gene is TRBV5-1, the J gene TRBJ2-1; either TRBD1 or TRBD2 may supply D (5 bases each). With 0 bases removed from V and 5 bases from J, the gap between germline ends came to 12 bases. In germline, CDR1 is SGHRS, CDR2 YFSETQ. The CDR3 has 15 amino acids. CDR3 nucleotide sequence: TGCGCCAGCAGCTTGGCCGGGACGGATCACAATGAGCAGTTCTTC. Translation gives CASSLAGTDHNEQFF.

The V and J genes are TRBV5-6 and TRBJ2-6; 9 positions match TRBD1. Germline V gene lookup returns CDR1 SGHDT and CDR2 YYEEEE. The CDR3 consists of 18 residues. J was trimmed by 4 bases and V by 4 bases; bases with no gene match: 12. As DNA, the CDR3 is TGTGCCAGCAGCCCCCCGGACAGGGGAAAACCCGGGGCCAACGTCCTGACTTTC. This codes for CASSPPDRGKPGANVLTF.

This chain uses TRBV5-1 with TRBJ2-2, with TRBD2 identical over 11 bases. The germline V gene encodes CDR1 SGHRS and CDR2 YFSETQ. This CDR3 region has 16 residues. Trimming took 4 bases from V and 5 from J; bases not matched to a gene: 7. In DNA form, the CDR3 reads TGCGCCAGCAGCCCCGGGACTAGCGGTTTTACCGGGGAGCTGTTTTTT. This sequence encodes CASSPGTSGFTGELFF.

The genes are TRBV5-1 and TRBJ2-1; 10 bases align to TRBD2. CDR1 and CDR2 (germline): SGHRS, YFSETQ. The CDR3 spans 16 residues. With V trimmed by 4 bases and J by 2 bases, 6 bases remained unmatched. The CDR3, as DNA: TGCGCCAGCAGCCTTCCAGCGGGAGGGACCTACAATGAGCAGTTCTTC. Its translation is CASSLPAGGTYNEQFF.

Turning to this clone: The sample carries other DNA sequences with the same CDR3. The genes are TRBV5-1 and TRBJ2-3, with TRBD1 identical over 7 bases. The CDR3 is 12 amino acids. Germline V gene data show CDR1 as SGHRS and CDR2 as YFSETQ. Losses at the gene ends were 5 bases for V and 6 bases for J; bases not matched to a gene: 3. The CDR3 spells CASSSRGDTQYF. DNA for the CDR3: TGCGCCAGCAGTTCCAGGGGGGATACGCAGTATTTT. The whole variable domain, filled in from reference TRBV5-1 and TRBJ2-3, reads KAGVTQTPRYLIKTRGQQVTLSCSPISGHRSVSWYQQTPGQGLQFLFEYFSETQRNKGNFPGRFSGRQFSNSRSEMNVSTLELGDSALYLCASSSRGDTQYFGPGTRLTVL.